Below, 19 T cell receptor beta chains from the same sample are listed, as sequenced in a study of shared clonotypes between healthy human individuals. Generated by immunoSEQ multiplex PCR, the TCRdb table keeps only in-frame clones and is missing some. The data contain approximately 1.5 million clones, approximately 98% of them seen just once; the ten biggest clones take up approximately 0.45%. Sequencing input: naive CD4+ T cells sorted from blood. Subset specified: CD45RA+ positively selected. The receptors shown here come from a man between 25 and 39 years old in good health.

Notes on this clone: This specimen includes other DNA sequences encoding the same CDR3. V is TRBV9 and J is TRBJ2-5; no definite D call. In germline, CDR1 is SGDLS, CDR2 YYNGEE. V was clipped by 2 bases and J by 1 base, with 9 bases between them. The CDR3 is 14 amino acids. The CDR3, as DNA: TGTGCCAGCAGCGTCGGAGCTCGCCAAGAGACCCAGTACTTC. Its protein is CASSVGARQETQYF.

A note on this clone: Other DNA sequences in the sample encode the same CDR3. The gene calls are TRBV5-4 and TRBJ2-7; 9 bases align to TRBD2. From germline, CDR1 is SGHNT and CDR2 YYREEE (reference sequence). The junction had 1 base not matched to a gene; V was cut back by 0 bases and J by 3 bases. The CDR3 sequence is 14 residues long. The CDR3 nucleotides are TGTGCCAGCAGCTTGGGACTAGCGGACTACGAGCAGTACTTC. This sequence encodes CASSLGLADYEQYF.

CDR3 in amino acids: CASSIDQAEGNLIGQPQHF. For the CDR3, the DNA is TGTGCCAGTAGTATAGATCAGGCGGAGGGTAATCTAATTGGTCAGCCCCAGCATTTT. The chain joins TRBV19 to TRBJ1-5, with D hard to call. CDR1 is LNHDA, CDR2 SQIVND, per germline (reference sequence). Deletions cut 0 bases from V and 6 bases from J, with 24 bases between. This CDR3 is 19 amino acids long.

The chain recombines TRBV6-1 with TRBJ2-1, with TRBD2 matching 8 bases. Trimming at V came to 3 bases and at J to 10 bases, leaving 8 bases not matched to a gene. The germline CDR1 and CDR2 sequences are MNHNS and SASEGT. This CDR3 spans 14 amino acids. Here the CDR3 DNA reads TGTGCCAGCAGTGACCTAAGGACTAGCAACGAGCAGTTCTTC. It translates to CASSDLRTSNEQFF.

The CDR3 region has the DNA TGCGCCAGCAGCACCGCAGGGGACCCCACTCACGAGCAGTACTTC. Protein: CASSTAGDPTHEQYF. The chain combines TRBV5-1 with TRBJ2-7; tentatively, D is TRBD1 (6 bases). The CDR3 is made up of 15 amino acids. V dropped 4 bases and J dropped 5 bases, with 19 bases sitting between them. From germline, CDR1 is SGHRS and CDR2 YFSETQ.

This clone appeared a few times. The sample carries other DNA sequences with the same CDR3. This chain uses TRBV18 with TRBJ2-3; no clear D. Germline V gene data show CDR1 as KGHSH and CDR2 as LQKENI. The V and J ends lost 3 bases and 0 bases respectively, with 4 bases between them. This CDR3 spans 13 amino acids. The chain's CDR3 is CASSPSSTDTQYF. In DNA form, the CDR3 reads TGTGCCAGCTCACCTTCTAGCACAGATACGCAGTATTTT.

In regard to this clone: Other DNA sequences from this sample encode an identical CDR3 as well. This sequence joins TRBV19 and TRBJ2-7; the D is unclear. Germline loops: CDR1 LNHDA, CDR2 SQIVND (reference sequence). The CDR3 spans 12 residues. Trimming shortened V by 6 bases and J by 0 bases, and 6 bases separated the two germline ends. CDR3 in amino acids: CASSASSYEQYF. The DNA of the CDR3 is TGTGCCAGTAGCGCGAGCTCCTACGAGCAGTACTTC.

The gene calls are TRBV7-2 and TRBJ2-2; D call uncertain. Per germline, CDR1 SGHTA and CDR2 FQGNSA. V lost 5 bases to trimming and J lost 4 bases, with 8 bases between them. The CDR3 is 13 residues long. CDR3 sequence (DNA): TGTGCCAGCAGCCCTATTCCCACCGGGGAGCTGTTTTTT. Translating it yields CASSPIPTGELFF.

The chain combines TRBV7-9 with TRBJ2-5; D is perhaps TRBD1 or TRBD2 (5 bases each). The CDR3 is 14 amino acids. V dropped 5 bases and J dropped 0 bases, with 10 bases sitting between them. Germline V gene lookup returns CDR1 SEHNR and CDR2 FQNEAQ (reference sequence). The CDR3 region is CASSLGTNQETQYF. The CDR3 nucleotides are TGTGCCAGCAGCCTAGGGACCAACCAAGAGACCCAGTACTTC.

The chain links TRBV20-1 to TRBJ2-7, with a weak D call TRBD2 (5 bases). Trimming removed 2 bases at V and 7 bases at J, with 9 bases between. CDR3 length: 11 amino acids. Germline V gene data show CDR1 as DFQATT and CDR2 as SNEGSKA (reference sequence). CDR3 in amino acids: CSARFRTEQYF. CDR3 nucleotide sequence: TGCAGTGCTAGATTCAGGACTGAGCAGTACTTC.

The chain carries TRBV30 and TRBJ1-3, with D uncertain. Germline V gene sequence: CDR1 GTSNPN, CDR2 SVGIG (reference sequence). Trimming cost V 4 bases and J 0 bases, with 7 bases left between them. The CDR3 length is 13 residues. CDR3 coding DNA: TGTGCCTGGAAGTGGCCCTCTGGAAACACCATATATTTT. Residues: CAWKWPSGNTIYF.

This clone was detected only once. This chain links TRBV5-1 with TRBJ2-7; unclear D gene. Trimming removed 4 bases at V and 5 bases at J, with 7 bases between. Germline V gene data show CDR1 as SGHRS and CDR2 as YFSETQ. The CDR3 totals 11 residues. Here the CDR3 reads CASSLTDEQYF. CDR3 sequence (DNA): TGCGCCAGCAGCCTCACTGACGAGCAGTACTTC.

The V call is TRBV15, the J call TRBJ2-3; 9 bases align to TRBD2. Losses at the gene ends were 0 bases for V and 6 bases for J; bases not matched to a gene: 13. Germline V CDR1 and CDR2: LNHNV, YYDKDF (reference sequence). The CDR3 has 18 residues. The CDR3 spells CATSRDRGSGRFSDTQYF. CDR3 in DNA: TGTGCCACCAGCAGAGATCGGGGTAGCGGGAGATTCTCGGATACGCAGTATTTT. The full variable domain, its missing parts supplied by reference TRBV15 and TRBJ2-3, is DAMVIQNPRYQVTQFGKPVTLSCSQTLNHNVMYWYQQKSSQAPKLLFHYYDKDFNNEADTPDNFQSRRPNTSFCFLDIRSPGLGDTAMYLCATSRDRGSGRFSDTQYFGPGTRLTVL.

The chain couples TRBV27 to TRBJ2-1; D perhaps matches TRBD1 (6 bases). Germline CDR1 is MNHEY and CDR2 is SMNVEV (reference sequence). The CDR3 runs 18 residues. V was pared by 3 bases and J by 4 bases, with 22 bases between. For the CDR3, the DNA is TGTGCCAGCAGTTTTTCCGGTCTCCCAGGGGTGGGATACAATGAGCAGTTCTTC. Protein sequence: CASSFSGLPGVGYNEQFF.

To note about this clone: Other DNA sequences in the same sample also yield this CDR3. This chain connects TRBV9 to TRBJ2-7; 7 positions agree with TRBD2. The V segment lost 0 bases and the J segment 0 bases; nucleotides outside the gene matches: 3. The CDR3 runs 15 residues. Germline-derived CDR1 and CDR2 are SGDLS and YYNGEE. CDR3 protein: CASSVGAGSSYEQYF. In DNA form, the CDR3 reads TGTGCCAGCAGCGTAGGAGCGGGAAGCTCCTACGAGCAGTACTTC.

Details on this clone: In the same sample, other DNA sequences code for this CDR3. This rearrangement joins TRBV12-5 to TRBJ2-7; TRBD1 matches at 9 bases. The J segment lost 1 base and the V segment lost 6 bases, leaving 4 bases of the junction unmatched. The CDR3 extends over 14 amino acids. Germline values: CDR1 LGHNT, CDR2 FRNRAP. CDR3 protein: CASGPGQGSYEQYF. The CDR3 DNA follows: TGTGCTAGTGGCCCGGGACAGGGTTCCTACGAGCAGTACTTC.

Details on this clone: The limits of the CDR3 on the DNA are not certain, so only TCRdb's listed CDR3 is given. The chain joins TRBV7-9 to TRBJ1-5. The CDR3 spans 12 amino acids, including both terminal residues. Germline V gene lookup returns CDR1 SEHNR and CDR2 FQNEAQ (reference sequence). The CDR3 loop is CASSWGDGSGHF.

This chain connects TRBV6-4 to TRBJ2-7; D uncertain. Trimming took off 7 bases at V and 4 bases at J, with 8 bases between the two ends. CDR3 length: 11 amino acids. Germline-derived CDR1 and CDR2 are MRHNA and SNTAGT. DNA of the CDR3: TGTGCCAGCACCCGCCTTTACGAGCAGTACTTC. This codes for CASTRLYEQYF.

On this clone: No DNA is shown, since the ends of the CDR3 on it are uncertain; the CDR3 is the one TCRdb lists. V gene TRBV5-4 combines with J gene TRBJ2-1; whether TRBD1, the table's D call, matches the DNA was not checked. Germline V CDR1 and CDR2: SGHNT, YYREEE (reference sequence). The CDR3 spans 15 amino acids, including both terminal residues. CDR3 region: CASSFGPGGNDEQFF.